This TCR beta chain was observed in a study of long-term antiretroviral therapy in people with HIV. Whole-study findings and limits: Controls had broader CDR3 length ranges than HIV repertoires did. Increased diversity was seen after ART, yet it remained lower than in transplant donor controls.

Comment on this clone: Its antigen is as yet unknown.

At survey level, the immunoSEQ assay was run in its v3.0 version. Produced via immunoSEQ multiplex PCR; TCRdb's table is partial and in-frame only. The table includes approximately 24,000 clones, 70% to 85% detected once. Germline CDR1 and CDR2: KGHSH and LQKENI. This CDR3 spans 15 amino acids. Trimming stripped 4 bases from V and 4 bases from J, with 16 bases between. This receptor was identified in a young man with HIV. Specimen: unsorted PBMCs, collected 4.4 years after starting antiretroviral therapy. The chain uses TRBV18 and TRBJ2-5; a weak D match, TRBD2 (6 bases). The CDR3 reads CASSLAVLGGETQYF. CDR3 nucleotide sequence: TGTGCCAGCTCACTAGCGGTTCTGGGGGGAGAGACCCAGTACTTC.